The source of this T cell receptor beta chain is a study of control samples from healthy donors and cancer patients. This clone was observed a handful of times. Other DNA sequences from this sample encode an identical CDR3 as well. The CDR3 is made up of 15 amino acids. V was pared by 2 bases and J by 3 bases, with 1 base of the junction left unmatched. Germline-derived CDR1 and CDR2 are SGHRS and YFSETQ. Data came from immunoSEQ multiplex PCR; TCRdb stores just in-frame clones and leaves some out. This table holds 100,000 to 150,000 clones, 70% to 90% found once. Sequencing was carried out using blood. The chain employs TRBV5-1 and TRBJ2-1, with 11 nucleotides matching TRBD2. This sequence was found in a man aged 60 to 75 in good health. The CDR3 DNA reads as TGCGCCAGCAGCTTACTAGCGGGGGACTACAATGAGCAGTTCTTC. Protein product: CASSLLAGDYNEQFF.